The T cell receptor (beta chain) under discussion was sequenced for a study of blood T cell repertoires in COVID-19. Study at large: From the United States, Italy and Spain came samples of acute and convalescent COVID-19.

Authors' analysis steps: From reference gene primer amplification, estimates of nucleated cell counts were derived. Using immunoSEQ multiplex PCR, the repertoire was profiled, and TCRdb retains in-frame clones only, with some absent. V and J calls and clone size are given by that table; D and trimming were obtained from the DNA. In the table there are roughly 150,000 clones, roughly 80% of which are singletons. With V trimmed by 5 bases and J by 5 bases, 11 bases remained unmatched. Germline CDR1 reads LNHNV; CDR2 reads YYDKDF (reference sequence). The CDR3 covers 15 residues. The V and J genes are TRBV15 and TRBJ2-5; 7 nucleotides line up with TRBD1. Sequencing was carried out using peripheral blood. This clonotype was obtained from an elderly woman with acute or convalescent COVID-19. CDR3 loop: CATSWRQGETETQYF. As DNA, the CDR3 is TGTGCCACCAGCTGGAGACAGGGAGAAACGGAGACCCAGTACTTC.